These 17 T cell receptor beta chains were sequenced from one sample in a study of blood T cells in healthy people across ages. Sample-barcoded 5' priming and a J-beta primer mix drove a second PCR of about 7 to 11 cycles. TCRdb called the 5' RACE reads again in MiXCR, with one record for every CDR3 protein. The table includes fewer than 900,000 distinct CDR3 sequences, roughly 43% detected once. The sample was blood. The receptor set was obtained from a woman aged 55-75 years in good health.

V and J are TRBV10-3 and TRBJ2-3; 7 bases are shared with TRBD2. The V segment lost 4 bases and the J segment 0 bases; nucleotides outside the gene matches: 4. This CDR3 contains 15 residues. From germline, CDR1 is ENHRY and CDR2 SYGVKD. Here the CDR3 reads CAISVTSASTDTQYF. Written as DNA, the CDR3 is TGTGCCATCAGTGTTACTAGCGCAAGCACAGATACGCAGTATTTT.

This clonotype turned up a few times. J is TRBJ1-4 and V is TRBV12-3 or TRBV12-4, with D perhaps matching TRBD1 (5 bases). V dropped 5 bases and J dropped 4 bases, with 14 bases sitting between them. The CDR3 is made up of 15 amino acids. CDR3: CASSPPGRINEKLFF. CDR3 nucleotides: TGTGCCAGCAGTCCCCCGGGACGGATTAATGAAAAACTGTTTTTT.

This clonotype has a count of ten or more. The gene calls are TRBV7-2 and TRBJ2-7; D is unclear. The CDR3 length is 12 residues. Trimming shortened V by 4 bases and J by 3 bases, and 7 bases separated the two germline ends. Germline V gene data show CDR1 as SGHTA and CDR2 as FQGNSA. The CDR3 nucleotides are TGTGCCAGCAGCTCGGCAGACTACGAGCAGTACTTC. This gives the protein CASSSADYEQYF.

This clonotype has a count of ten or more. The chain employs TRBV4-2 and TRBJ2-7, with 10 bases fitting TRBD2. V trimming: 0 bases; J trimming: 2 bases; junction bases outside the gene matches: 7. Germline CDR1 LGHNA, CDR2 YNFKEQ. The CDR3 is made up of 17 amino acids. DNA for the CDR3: TGTGCCAGCAGCCAAGAGGGTAGCGGGAGGAACGCCTACGAGCAGTACTTC. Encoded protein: CASSQEGSGRNAYEQYF.

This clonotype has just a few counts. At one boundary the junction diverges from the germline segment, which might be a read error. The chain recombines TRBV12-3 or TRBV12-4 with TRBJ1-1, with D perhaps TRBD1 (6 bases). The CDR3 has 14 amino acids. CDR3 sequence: CASSAAGADTEAFF. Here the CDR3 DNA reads TGTGCCAGCAGTGCCGCGGGGGCGGACACTGAGGCTTTCTTT.

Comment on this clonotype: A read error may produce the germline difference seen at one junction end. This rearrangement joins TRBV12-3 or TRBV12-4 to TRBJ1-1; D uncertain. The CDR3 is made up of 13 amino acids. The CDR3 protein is CASSSLLNADAFF. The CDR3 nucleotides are TGTGCCAGCAGTTCCCTCCTGAACGCTGATGCTTTCTTT.

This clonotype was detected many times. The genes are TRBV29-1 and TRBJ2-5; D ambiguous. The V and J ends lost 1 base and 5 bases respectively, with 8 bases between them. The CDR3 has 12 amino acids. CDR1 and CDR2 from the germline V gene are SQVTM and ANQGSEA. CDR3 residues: CSVEGSGETQYF. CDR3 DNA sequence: TGCAGCGTTGAAGGGAGTGGGGAGACCCAGTACTTC.

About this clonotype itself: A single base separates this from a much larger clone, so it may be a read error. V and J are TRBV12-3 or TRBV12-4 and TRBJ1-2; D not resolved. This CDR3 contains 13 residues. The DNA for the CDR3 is TGTGCCGGCAGTTTGGGTCGGACGGATGGCTACACCTTC. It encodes CAGSLGRTDGYTF.

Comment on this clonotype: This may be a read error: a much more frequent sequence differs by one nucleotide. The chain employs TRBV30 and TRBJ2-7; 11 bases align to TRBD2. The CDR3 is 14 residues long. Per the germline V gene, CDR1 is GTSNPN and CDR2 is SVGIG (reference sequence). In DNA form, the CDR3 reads TGTACTGGGCTAGCGGGGGGCGGGGGGAATGAGCAGTACTTC. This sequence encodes CTGLAGGGGNEQYF.

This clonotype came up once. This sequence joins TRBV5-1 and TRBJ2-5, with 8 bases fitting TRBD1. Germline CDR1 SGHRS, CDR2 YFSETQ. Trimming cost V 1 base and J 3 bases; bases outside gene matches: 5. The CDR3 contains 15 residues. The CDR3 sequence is CASSLTGGNKETQYF. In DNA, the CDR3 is TGCGCCAGCAGCTTGACAGGGGGAAACAAAGAGACCCAGTACTTC.

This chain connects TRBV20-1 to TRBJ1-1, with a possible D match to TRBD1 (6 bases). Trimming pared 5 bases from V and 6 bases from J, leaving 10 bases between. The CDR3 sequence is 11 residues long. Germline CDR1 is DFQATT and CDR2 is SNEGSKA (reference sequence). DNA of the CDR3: TGCAGTGCTGCACAGGGAGCTGAAGCTTTCTTT. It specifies CSAAQGAEAFF.

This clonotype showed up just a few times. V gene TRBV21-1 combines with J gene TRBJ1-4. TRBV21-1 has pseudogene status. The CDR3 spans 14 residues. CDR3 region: CASRTKATNEKLFF. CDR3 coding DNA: TGTGCCAGCAGGACAAAGGCAACTAATGAAAAACTGTTTTTT.

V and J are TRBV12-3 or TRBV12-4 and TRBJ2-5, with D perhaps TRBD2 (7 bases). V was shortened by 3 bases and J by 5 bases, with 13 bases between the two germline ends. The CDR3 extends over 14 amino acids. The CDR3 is CASSFRGGRETQYF. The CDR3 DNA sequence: TGTGCCAGCAGTTTTAGGGGGGGCAGGGAGACCCAGTACTTC.

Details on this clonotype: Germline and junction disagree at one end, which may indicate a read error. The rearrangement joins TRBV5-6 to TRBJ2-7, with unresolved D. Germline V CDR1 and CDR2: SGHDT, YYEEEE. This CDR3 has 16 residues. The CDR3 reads CASSWRRPSRTYKQYF. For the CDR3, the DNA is TGTGCCAGCAGCTGGCGACGGCCATCAAGGACCTACAAGCAGTACTTC.

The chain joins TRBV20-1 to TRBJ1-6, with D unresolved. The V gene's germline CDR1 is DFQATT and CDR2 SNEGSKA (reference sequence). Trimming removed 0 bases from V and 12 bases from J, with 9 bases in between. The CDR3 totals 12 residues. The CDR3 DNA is TGCAGTGCTAGAGATTCAAGGGTACCCCTCCACTTT. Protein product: CSARDSRVPLHF.

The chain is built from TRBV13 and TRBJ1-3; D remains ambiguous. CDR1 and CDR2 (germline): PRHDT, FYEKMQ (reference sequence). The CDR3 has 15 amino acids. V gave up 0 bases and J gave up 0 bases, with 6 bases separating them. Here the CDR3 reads CASSLGAGSGNTIYF. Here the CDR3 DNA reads TGTGCCAGCAGCTTAGGGGCAGGCTCTGGAAACACCATATATTTT.

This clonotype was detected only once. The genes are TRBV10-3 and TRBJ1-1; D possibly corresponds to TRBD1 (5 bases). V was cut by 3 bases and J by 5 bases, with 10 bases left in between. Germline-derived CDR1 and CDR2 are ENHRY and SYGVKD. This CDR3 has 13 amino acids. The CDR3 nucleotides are TGTGCCATCAGTGACCAGGGTAGGACTGAAGCTTTCTTT. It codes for CAISDQGRTEAFF.